Presented here are 5 T cell receptor beta chains from one specimen sequenced in a study of cytomegalovirus exposure and HLA in healthy donors. The PCR was carried out with 60 Vbeta primers and 13 Jbeta primers. Produced via immunoSEQ multiplex PCR; TCRdb's table is partial and in-frame only. The sample holds under 170,000 clones, just under 65% seen once. What was sequenced was PBMCs. The receptors here all came from a woman aged 60 to 75 in good health and CMV-seropositive.

The gene calls are TRBV29-1 and TRBJ2-7, with 11 bases aligning to TRBD2. The germline CDR1 and CDR2 sequences are SQVTM and ANQGSEA. The CDR3 runs 13 residues. With 5 bases clipped from V and 7 bases from J, the junction kept 7 bases outside the gene matches. Written as DNA, the CDR3 is TGCAGCGTTTACGGGACTAGCGGAGCGGAGCAGTACTTC. Residues: CSVYGTSGAEQYF.

The chain joins TRBV28 to TRBJ2-1, with D perhaps TRBD1 (6 bases). Germline assignment: CDR1 MDHEN and CDR2 SYDVKM. V was shortened by 6 bases and J by 5 bases, with 11 bases between the two germline ends. This CDR3 region has 13 residues. CDR3 coding DNA: TGTGCCAGCAGGATCGGACAGCACAATGAGCAGTTCTTC. Its protein is CASRIGQHNEQFF.

In its sample, this clone was seen once. The chain recombines TRBV7-2 with TRBJ2-3; the D is unclear. Trimming removed 6 bases from V and 0 bases from J, with 4 bases in between. Per germline, CDR1 SGHTA and CDR2 FQGNSA. The CDR3 runs to 12 residues. The CDR3 region has the DNA TGTGCCAGCAGGGCTAGCACAGATACGCAGTATTTT. It translates to CASRASTDTQYF. Using reference TRBV7-2 and TRBJ2-3 for the parts outside the CDR3, the full variable domain is GAGVSQSPSNKVTEKGKDVELRCDPISGHTALYWYRQSLGQGLEFLIYFQGNSAPDKSGLPSDRFSAERTGGSVSTLTIQRTQQEDSAVYLCASRASTDTQYFGPGTRLTVL.

This clone was detected only a few times. V is TRBV4-1 and J is TRBJ1-4, with TRBD1 as a possible D gene (6 bases). Germline-derived CDR1 and CDR2 are MGHRA and YSYEKL. CDR3 length equals 15 residues. Trimming removed 0 bases from V and 7 bases from J, with 12 bases in between. This CDR3 reads CASSQDRGQSEKLFF. The CDR3 DNA reads as TGCGCCAGCAGCCAAGATCGGGGACAATCTGAAAAACTGTTTTTT.

The CDR3 here is CASSILAGQKETQYF. DNA of the CDR3: TGTGCCAGTAGTATACTAGCGGGACAGAAGGAGACCCAGTACTTC. The chain has TRBV19 and TRBJ2-5, with 9 positions matching TRBD2. The CDR3 spans 15 residues. The V segment lost 2 bases and the J segment 5 bases; nucleotides outside the gene matches: 6. Germline V gene lookup returns CDR1 LNHDA and CDR2 SQIVND (reference sequence).